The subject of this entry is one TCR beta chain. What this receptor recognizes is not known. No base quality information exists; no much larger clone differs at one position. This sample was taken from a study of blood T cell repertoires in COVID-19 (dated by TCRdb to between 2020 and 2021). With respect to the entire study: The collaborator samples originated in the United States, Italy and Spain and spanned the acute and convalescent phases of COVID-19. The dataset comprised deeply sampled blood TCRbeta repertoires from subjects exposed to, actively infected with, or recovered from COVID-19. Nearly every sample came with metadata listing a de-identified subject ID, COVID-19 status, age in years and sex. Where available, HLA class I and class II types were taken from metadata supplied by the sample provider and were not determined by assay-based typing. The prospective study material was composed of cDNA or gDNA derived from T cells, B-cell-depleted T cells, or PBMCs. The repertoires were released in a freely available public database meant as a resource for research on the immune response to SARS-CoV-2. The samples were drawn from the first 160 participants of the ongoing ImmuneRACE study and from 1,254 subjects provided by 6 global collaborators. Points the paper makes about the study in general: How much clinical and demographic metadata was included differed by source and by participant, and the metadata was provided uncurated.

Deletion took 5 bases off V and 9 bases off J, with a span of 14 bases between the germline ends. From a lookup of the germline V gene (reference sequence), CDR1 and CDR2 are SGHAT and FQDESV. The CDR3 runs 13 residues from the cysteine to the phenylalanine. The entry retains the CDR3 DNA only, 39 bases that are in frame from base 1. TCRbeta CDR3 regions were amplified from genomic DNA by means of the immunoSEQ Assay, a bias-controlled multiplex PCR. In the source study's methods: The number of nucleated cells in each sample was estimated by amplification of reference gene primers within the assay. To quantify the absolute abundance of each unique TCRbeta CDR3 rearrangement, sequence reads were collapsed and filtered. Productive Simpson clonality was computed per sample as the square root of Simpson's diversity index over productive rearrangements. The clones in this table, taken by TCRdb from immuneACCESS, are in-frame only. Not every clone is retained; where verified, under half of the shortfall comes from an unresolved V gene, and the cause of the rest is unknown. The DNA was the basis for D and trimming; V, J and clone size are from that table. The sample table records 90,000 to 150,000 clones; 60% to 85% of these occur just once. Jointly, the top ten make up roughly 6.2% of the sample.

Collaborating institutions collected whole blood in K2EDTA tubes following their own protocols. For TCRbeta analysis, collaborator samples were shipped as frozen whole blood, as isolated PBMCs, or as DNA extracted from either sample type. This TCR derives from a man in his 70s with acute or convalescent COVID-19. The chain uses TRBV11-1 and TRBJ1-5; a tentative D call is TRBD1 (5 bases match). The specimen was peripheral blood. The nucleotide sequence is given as TGTGCCAGCAGCCCAGCGGCGGGGGGGCCCCAGCATTTT. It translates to CASSPAAGGPQHF.